Below are 26 T cell receptor beta chains sequenced from a single sample in a study of regulatory T cells in long-lasting Graves disease. According to the study, TCR beta libraries were built with iRepertoire HTBI primers and CDR3-region Arm-PCR. One entry per CDR3 protein, called by TCRdb with MiXCR from the multiplex PCR reads. The data contain 450,000 to 500,000 distinct CDR3 sequences, under 20% of them seen just once; the ten biggest clones take up 10% to 15%. Time point noted: newly diagnosed GD, antithyroid drugs for less than 3 months. TCR sequences were obtained from RNA taken from PBMCs. This same sample was also taken into another study, of T cells in Graves' hyperthyroidism and ophthalmopathy.

This specimen consisted of peripheral blood mononuclear cells (PBMCs), obtained at new diagnosis, from a patient treated with antithyroid drugs. The receptors originated from a man aged 40-50 years with Graves disease.

This clonotype was observed at least ten times. The chain combines TRBV5-1 with TRBJ1-1; 7 bases align to TRBD1. After removal of 0 bases from V and 4 bases from J, the junction contained 3 bases not matched to a gene. The CDR3 is 14 amino acids. Per germline, CDR1 SGHRS and CDR2 YFSETQ. The CDR3 DNA reads TGCGCCAGCAGCTTGGAGGGACAGCCCACTGAAGCTTTCTTT. Amino acids: CASSLEGQPTEAFF.

This clonotype was counted a few times. This sequence joins TRBV12-5 and TRBJ2-7; TRBD2 matches at 7 bases. The trim removed 5 bases at V and 3 bases at J, leaving 10 bases unmatched. The CDR3 totals 15 residues. The germline gives CDR1 LGHNT, CDR2 FRNRAP. The DNA of the CDR3 is TGTGCTAGTGGTCCGGCTCTAGCGGAGCGCTACGAGCAGTACTTC. Protein product: CASGPALAERYEQYF.

This clonotype was counted at least ten times. The chain couples TRBV6-1 to TRBJ2-7; TRBD2 matches at 8 bases. The germline V gene encodes CDR1 MNHNS and CDR2 SASEGT. V was pared by 2 bases and J by 0 bases, with 3 bases of the junction left unmatched. This CDR3 region has 15 residues. CDR3 residues: CASSERLASSYEQYF. In DNA form, the CDR3 reads TGTGCCAGCAGTGAAAGACTAGCGAGCTCCTACGAGCAGTACTTC.

This clonotype appeared many times. The V call is TRBV18, the J call TRBJ1-5; TRBD1 matches at 9 bases. Looked up from germline, CDR1 is KGHSH and CDR2 is LQKENI. The CDR3 sequence is 17 residues long. The J segment lost 4 bases and the V segment lost 4 bases, leaving 11 bases of the junction unmatched. The CDR3 nucleotides read TGTGCCAGCTCACTTCAGCCTTGGACAGGGGCTAATCAGCCCCAGCATTTT. Translated: CASSLQPWTGANQPQHF.

This clonotype was recorded at least ten times. The chain is built from TRBV28 and TRBJ2-7; 10 bases fit TRBD1. Germline V gene sequence: CDR1 MDHEN, CDR2 SYDVKM. V dropped 2 bases and J dropped 9; count of bases not matched to a gene: 7. This CDR3 is 14 amino acids long. CDR3 sequence (DNA): TGTGCCAGCAGTTTACAGACAGGGGGCTGGGTGCAGTACTTC. This translates into CASSLQTGGWVQYF.

This clonotype was recorded many times. One junction end does not reproduce the germline sequence, and a read error may be involved. The chain uses TRBV6-1 and TRBJ1-5; TRBD1 agrees at 7 bases. The CDR3 extends over 13 amino acids. Germline V gene lookup returns CDR1 MNHNS and CDR2 SASEGT. The CDR3 bases are TGCGCCAGCAGCCCTGACAGGGATCAGCCCCAGCATTTT. Translated, it gives CASSPDRDQPQHF.

The table lists this clonotype with many counts. The V gene is TRBV6-1, the J gene TRBJ2-7; 9 nucleotides line up with TRBD1. The CDR3 contains 15 residues. J lost 1 base, V lost 5 bases, and 6 bases had no gene match. Germline V gene lookup returns CDR1 MNHNS and CDR2 SASEGT. Here the CDR3 reads CASSLQGAGSYEQYF. The DNA of the CDR3 is TGTGCCAGCAGTCTACAGGGGGCAGGGTCCTACGAGCAGTACTTC.

The rearrangement uses TRBV12-3 or TRBV12-4 and TRBJ1-2; D gene ambiguous. CDR3 length: 11 residues. V lost 6 bases and J 8 bases, leaving 10 bases between the germline ends. CDR3 nucleotides: TGTGCCAGCAGAGGCCGGCGGGGCTACACCTTC. Protein product: CASRGRRGYTF.

This clonotype was seen at least ten times. This chain links TRBV27 with TRBJ2-5; D is possibly TRBD1 (6 bases). V was clipped by 0 bases and J by 0 bases, with 11 bases between them. The CDR3 extends over 16 amino acids. CDR1 MNHEY and CDR2 SMNVEV come from the germline V gene (reference sequence). The CDR3: CASSLSKRTDQETQYF. Here the CDR3 DNA reads TGTGCCAGCAGTTTATCGAAAAGGACAGACCAAGAGACCCAGTACTTC.

This clonotype showed up many times. The V call is TRBV20-1, the J call TRBJ2-7; 7 nucleotides align to TRBD1. In germline, CDR1 is DFQATT, CDR2 SNEGSKA (reference sequence). Trimming cost V 2 bases and J 0 bases; bases outside gene matches: 4. The CDR3 length is 14 residues. CDR3 residues: CSARSRTGSYEQYF. CDR3 nucleotides: TGCAGTGCTAGATCCCGGACAGGCTCCTACGAGCAGTACTTC.

With regard to this clonotype: A far larger clone is just one base off, so this is likely a read error. This chain links TRBV13 with TRBJ2-5; TRBD1 or TRBD2 may be the D gene (6 bases each). The CDR3 is 14 amino acids. Germline V gives CDR1 PRHDT, CDR2 FYEKMQ (reference sequence). The CDR3 DNA reads TGTACCAGCAGCCTGGACAGACGGGGGCAGACCCAGTACTTC. Its translation is CTSSLDRRGQTQYF.

This clonotype was picked up many times. This rearrangement joins TRBV7-9 to TRBJ1-2, with 7 bases aligning to TRBD1. The trim removed 6 bases at V and 2 bases at J, leaving 9 bases unmatched. Germline values: CDR1 SEHNR, CDR2 FQNEAQ (reference sequence). CDR3 length: 15 amino acids. The CDR3 coding sequence is TGTGCCAGCAGGCACTCGAGGACAGGAAACTATGGCTACACCTTC. Translating it yields CASRHSRTGNYGYTF.

V usage is TRBV14 and J usage is TRBJ2-1, with a tentative D call TRBD1 (6 bases). Germline CDR1 SGHDN, CDR2 FVKESK. Trimming left V 1 base short and J 8 bases short, with 15 bases between. This CDR3 is 15 amino acids long. The CDR3 loop reads CASSQVIRGGYEQFF. DNA of the CDR3: TGTGCCAGCAGCCAAGTAATTCGAGGGGGTTATGAGCAGTTCTTC.

The J gene is TRBJ2-5, the V gene TRBV29-1; D might be TRBD2 (5 bases). CDR3 length: 14 residues. Germline-derived CDR1 and CDR2 are SQVTM and ANQGSEA. V gave up 0 bases and J gave up 5 bases, with 13 bases separating them. The CDR3 sequence is CSVEDLGAQETQYF. DNA of the CDR3: TGCAGCGTTGAAGATTTGGGAGCTCAGGAGACCCAGTACTTC.

The chain is built from TRBV2 and TRBJ2-3, with 7 bases identical to TRBD1. The CDR3 loop spans 15 amino acids. Germline trimming cut 6 bases from V and 0 bases from J; bases unmatched to any gene: 6. CDR1 is SNHLY, CDR2 FYNNEI, per germline. CDR3 coding DNA: TGTGCCAGCAGACAGCCGGGACAGAGCACAGATACGCAGTATTTT. Its translation is CASRQPGQSTDTQYF.

V is TRBV24-1 and J is TRBJ2-1; TRBD2 matches 8 bases. The CDR3 is 16 amino acids. The germline V gene has CDR1 KGHDR and CDR2 SFDVKD. Unmatched junction bases numbered 8, after V lost 0 bases and J lost 8 bases. The DNA of the CDR3 is TGTGCCACCAGTGATTTGCGGGGGGGGGGAATTGATGAGCAGTTCTTC. Protein product: CATSDLRGGGIDEQFF.

This clonotype was seen only a few times. A much more abundant neighbour one base away suggests this may be a read error. The V gene is TRBV7-8, the J gene TRBJ2-1, with D possibly being TRBD1 (6 bases). The J call is doubtful: the DNA matches TRBJ2-5 better. Germline V gives CDR1 SGHVS, CDR2 FQNEAQ. There are 18 residues in the CDR3. Here the CDR3 DNA reads TGTGCCAGCAGCTTAGCCCTATCTACACAGGGTGCCCAAGAGACCCAGTACTTC. It codes for CASSLALSTQGAQETQYF.

This clonotype appeared many times. The V and J genes are TRBV20-1 and TRBJ2-3; unclear D gene. The CDR3 covers 14 residues. Trimming removed 3 bases at V and 6 bases at J, with 16 bases between. Germline values: CDR1 DFQATT, CDR2 SNEGSKA (reference sequence). The CDR3 DNA reads as TGCAGTGCTAGTATTTCAGAAGGGCCGGATACGCAGTATTTT. Amino acid sequence: CSASISEGPDTQYF.

The rearrangement joins TRBV7-9 to TRBJ2-4; 7 bases match TRBD2. The germline CDR1 and CDR2 sequences are SEHNR and FQNEAQ (reference sequence). CDR3 length: 18 amino acids. V lost 6 bases to trimming and J lost 0 bases; unmatched junction nucleotides: 14. CDR3 sequence: CASRHISASGLAKNIQYF. The CDR3 nucleotides are TGTGCCAGCAGGCATATTAGCGCTAGCGGACTAGCCAAAAACATTCAGTACTTC.

This chain joins TRBV10-3 and TRBJ1-2, with 11 bases fitting TRBD1. The CDR3 totals 16 residues. Germline V lookup: CDR1 ENHRY, CDR2 SYGVKD. V shed 3 bases and J 6 bases; nucleotides not matched to a gene: 9. This CDR3 reads CAISDGDRGMQDGYTF. CDR3 nucleotide sequence: TGTGCCATCAGTGATGGGGACAGGGGGATGCAGGATGGCTACACCTTC.

This sequence joins TRBV5-1 and TRBJ2-1, with D possibly being TRBD2 (5 bases). V lost 2 bases, J lost 7 bases, and 10 bases lay in between. Per the germline V gene, CDR1 is SGHRS and CDR2 is YFSETQ. The CDR3 extends over 13 amino acids. CDR3 sequence reads: CASSLLVGNEQFF. The CDR3 region has the DNA TGCGCCAGCAGCTTACTAGTAGGGAATGAGCAGTTCTTC. Drawing the rest from reference TRBV5-1 and TRBJ2-1, the complete variable domain is KAGVTQTPRYLIKTRGQQVTLSCSPISGHRSVSWYQQTPGQGLQFLFEYFSETQRNKGNFPGRFSGRQFSNSRSEMNVSTLELGDSALYLCASSLLVGNEQFFGPGTRLTVL.

In this sample, this clonotype turned up many times. The chain has TRBV30 and TRBJ2-7, with TRBD2 matching 8 bases. This CDR3 spans 15 amino acids. V was clipped by 4 bases and J by 7 bases; unmatched bases: 15. CDR1 GTSNPN and CDR2 SVGIG come from the germline V gene (reference sequence). CDR3 in DNA: TGTGCCTGGACCCAACCCACCGGACTAGCACGAGAGCAGTACTTC. This gives the protein CAWTQPTGLAREQYF.

This clonotype was counted at least ten times. The genes are TRBV3-1 and TRBJ2-1, with TRBD2 identical over 15 bases. This CDR3 contains 16 residues. Germline CDR1 is LGHDT and CDR2 is YNNKEL (reference sequence). V trimming: 4 bases; J trimming: 6 bases; junction bases outside the gene matches: 4. The CDR3 region has the DNA TGTGCCAGCAGCCCGGGACTAGCGGGAGGTAGCAATGAGCAGTTCTTC. It translates to CASSPGLAGGSNEQFF.

In its sample, this clonotype was seen many times. The rearrangement joins TRBV30 to TRBJ1-5; D is perhaps TRBD1 (5 bases). The CDR3 is 13 residues long. Per germline, CDR1 GTSNPN and CDR2 SVGIG (reference sequence). With 0 bases removed from V and 10 bases from J, the gap between germline ends came to 13 bases. CDR3 protein: CAWSVGLRGPQHF. Here the CDR3 DNA reads TGTGCCTGGAGTGTGGGTCTAAGGGGCCCCCAGCATTTT.

As regards this clonotype: A much larger clone lies a single base off, so this may be a read error. The chain employs TRBV28 and TRBJ2-5, with D unclear. Germline CDR1 and CDR2: MDHEN and SYDVKM. The CDR3 spans 13 residues. The CDR3 DNA reads as TGTGCCAGCAGTCCACGTGGTCAAGGGACCCAGTACTTC. Protein product: CASSPRGQGTQYF.

This clonotype was recorded at least ten times. The chain links TRBV7-9 to TRBJ2-3; weak D call: TRBD1 (5 bases). The CDR3 is 16 amino acids. Trimming pared 1 base from V and 3 bases from J, leaving 14 bases between. Germline CDR1 and CDR2: SEHNR and FQNEAQ (reference sequence). The CDR3 sequence: CASSLDYQGSTDTQYF. CDR3 DNA sequence: TGTGCCAGCAGCTTAGATTACCAGGGAAGTACAGATACGCAGTATTTT. Full variable domain (outside the CDR3, taken from reference TRBV7-9 and TRBJ2-3): DTGVSQNPRHKITKRGQNVTFRCDPISEHNRLYWYRQTLGQGPEFLTYFQNEAQLEKSRLLSDRFSAERPKGSFSTLEIQRTEQGDSAMYLCASSLDYQGSTDTQYFGPGTRLTVL.